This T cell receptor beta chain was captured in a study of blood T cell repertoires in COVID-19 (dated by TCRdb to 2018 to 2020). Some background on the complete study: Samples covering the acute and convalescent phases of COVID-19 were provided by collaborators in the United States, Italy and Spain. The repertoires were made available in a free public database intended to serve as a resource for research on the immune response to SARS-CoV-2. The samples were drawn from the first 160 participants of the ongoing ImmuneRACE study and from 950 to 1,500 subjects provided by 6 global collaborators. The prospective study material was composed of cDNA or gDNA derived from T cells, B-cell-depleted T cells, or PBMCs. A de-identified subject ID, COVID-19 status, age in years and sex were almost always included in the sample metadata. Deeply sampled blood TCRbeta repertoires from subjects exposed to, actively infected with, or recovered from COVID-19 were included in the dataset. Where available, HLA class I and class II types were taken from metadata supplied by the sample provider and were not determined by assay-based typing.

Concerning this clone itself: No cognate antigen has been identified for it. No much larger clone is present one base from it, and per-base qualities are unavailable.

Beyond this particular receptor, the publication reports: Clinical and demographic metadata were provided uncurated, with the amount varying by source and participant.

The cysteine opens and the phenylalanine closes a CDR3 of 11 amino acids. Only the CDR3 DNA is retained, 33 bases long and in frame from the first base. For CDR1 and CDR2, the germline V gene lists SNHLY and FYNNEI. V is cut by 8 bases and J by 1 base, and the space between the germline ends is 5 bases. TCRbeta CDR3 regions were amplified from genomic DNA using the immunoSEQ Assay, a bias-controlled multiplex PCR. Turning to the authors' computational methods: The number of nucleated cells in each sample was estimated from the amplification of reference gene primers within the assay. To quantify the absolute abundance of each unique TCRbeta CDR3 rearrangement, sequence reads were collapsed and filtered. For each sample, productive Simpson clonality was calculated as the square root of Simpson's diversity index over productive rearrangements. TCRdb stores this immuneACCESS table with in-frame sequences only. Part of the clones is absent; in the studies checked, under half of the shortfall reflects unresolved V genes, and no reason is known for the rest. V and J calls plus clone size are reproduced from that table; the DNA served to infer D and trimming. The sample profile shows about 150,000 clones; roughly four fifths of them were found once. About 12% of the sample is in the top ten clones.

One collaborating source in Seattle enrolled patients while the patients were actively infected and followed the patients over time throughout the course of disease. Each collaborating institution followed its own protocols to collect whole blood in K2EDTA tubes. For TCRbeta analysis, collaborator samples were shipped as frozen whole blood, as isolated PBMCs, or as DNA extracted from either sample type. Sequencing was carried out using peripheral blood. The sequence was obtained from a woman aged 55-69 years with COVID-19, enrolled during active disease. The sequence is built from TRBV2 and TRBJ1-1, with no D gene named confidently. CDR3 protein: CASLWNTEAFF. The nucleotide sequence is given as TGTGCCAGCTTATGGAACACTGAAGCTTTCTTT.